The 26 T cell receptor beta chains below all came from one sample that was sequenced in a study of cytomegalovirus exposure and HLA in healthy donors. PCR used 60 Vbeta primers and 13 Jbeta primers. Using immunoSEQ multiplex PCR, the repertoire was profiled, and TCRdb retains in-frame clones only, with some absent. Here the sample spans 60,000 to 80,000 clones, around four fifths being singletons. Specimen: PBMCs. These receptor sequences come from a woman under 40 in good health and CMV-seronegative.

Points on this clone: Other DNA sequences in the same sample also yield this CDR3. The V gene is TRBV27, the J gene TRBJ1-1; perhaps TRBD1 as D (6 bases). V gave up 5 bases and J gave up 5 bases, with 15 bases separating them. Germline V gives CDR1 MNHEY, CDR2 SMNVEV (reference sequence). The CDR3 is made up of 14 amino acids. The CDR3: CASSLIGGGTEAFF. Here the CDR3 DNA reads TGTGCCAGCAGTCTAATAGGGGGGGGAACTGAAGCTTTCTTT.

This chain connects TRBV7-2 to TRBJ1-2, with a tentative D call TRBD1 (5 bases). Trimming left V 1 base short and J 5 bases short, with 14 bases between. This CDR3 is 15 amino acids long. Germline loops: CDR1 SGHTA, CDR2 FQGNSA. The DNA of the CDR3 is TGTGCCAGCAGCTTAGAGTGGGGGGGGAGATATGGCTACACCTTC. It translates to CASSLEWGGRYGYTF.

The count of this clone is one. V gene TRBV5-1 combines with J gene TRBJ1-1, with a weak D call TRBD1 (6 bases). This CDR3 is 13 amino acids long. The V gene lost 2 bases and the J gene lost 7 bases, with 12 bases spanning the gap. CDR1 is SGHRS and CDR2 is YFSETQ in the germline V gene. The CDR3 spells CASSFEGEGEAFF. DNA for the CDR3: TGCGCCAGCAGCTTTGAGGGGGAGGGTGAAGCTTTCTTT. The complete variable domain, with remaining parts taken from reference TRBV5-1 and TRBJ1-1, reads KAGVTQTPRYLIKTRGQQVTLSCSPISGHRSVSWYQQTPGQGLQFLFEYFSETQRNKGNFPGRFSGRQFSNSRSEMNVSTLELGDSALYLCASSFEGEGEAFFGQGTRLTVV.

This clone was counted only a few times. The chain joins TRBV6-1 to TRBJ1-1; D is uncertain. The CDR3 is made up of 15 amino acids. The germline V gene encodes CDR1 MNHNS and CDR2 SASEGT. Deletions cut 5 bases from V and 1 base from J, with 14 bases between. As DNA, the CDR3 is TGTGCCAGCAGTACGAGGAATCGAGAGAACACTGAAGCTTTCTTT. Its translation is CASSTRNRENTEAFF.

This clone showed up just a few times. The chain joins TRBV7-2 to TRBJ2-2; 11 bases align to TRBD2. J was trimmed by 7 bases and V by 5 bases; bases with no gene match: 3. The CDR3 extends over 14 amino acids. CDR1 and CDR2 (germline): SGHTA, FQGNSA. The CDR3 DNA is TGTGCCAGCAGCGTCGGGACTAGCGGCGGGGAGCTGTTTTTT. The encoded protein is CASSVGTSGGELFF.

The gene calls are TRBV10-1 and TRBJ1-1; 7 nucleotides align to TRBD1. V lost 5 bases and J lost 7; bases outside the gene matches: 7. From germline, CDR1 is WNHNN and CDR2 SYGVQD (reference sequence). The CDR3 runs 13 residues. The CDR3 DNA sequence: TGCGCCAGCAGTCCAGCCGGGACAGATGAAGCTTTCTTT. Its translation: CASSPAGTDEAFF.

CDR3 bases: TGCAGTGCTAGAGATCTGGGCGAGCAGTTCTTC. Translated: CSARDLGEQFF. The rearrangement joins TRBV20-1 to TRBJ2-1, with D unresolved. Trimming took 0 bases from V and 10 from J, leaving 7 bases between them. Germline assignment: CDR1 DFQATT and CDR2 SNEGSKA (reference sequence). The CDR3 extends over 11 amino acids.

V and J are TRBV29-1 and TRBJ2-3; unclear D gene. This CDR3 contains 12 residues. Trimming stripped 5 bases from V and 1 base from J, with 7 bases between. Germline V gives CDR1 SQVTM, CDR2 ANQGSEA. CDR3: CSVPQGTDTQYF. CDR3 nucleotide sequence: TGCAGCGTTCCGCAGGGCACAGATACGCAGTATTTT.

The V gene is TRBV2, the J gene TRBJ2-2; 9 nucleotides agree with TRBD1. Germline V gene data show CDR1 as SNHLY and CDR2 as FYNNEI. With 5 bases clipped from V and 5 bases from J, the junction kept 6 bases outside the gene matches. There are 15 residues in the CDR3. CDR3 sequence: CASSPQGAVTGELFF. In DNA, the CDR3 is TGTGCCAGCAGTCCACAGGGGGCGGTGACCGGGGAGCTGTTTTTT. Full variable domain (remainder filled in from reference TRBV2 and TRBJ2-2): EPEVTQTPSHQVTQMGQEVILRCVPISNHLYFYWYRQILGQKVEFLVSFYNNEISEKSEIFDDQFSVERPDGSNFTLKIRSTKLEDSAMYFCASSPQGAVTGELFFGEGSRLTVL.

The chain employs TRBV6-1 and TRBJ1-5; a weak D match, TRBD1 (5 bases). CDR1 MNHNS and CDR2 SASEGT come from the germline V gene. The CDR3 is made up of 14 amino acids. Deletions cut 3 bases from V and 4 bases from J, with 10 bases between. CDR3: CASSDLGGNQPQHF. DNA of the CDR3: TGTGCCAGCAGTGATTTGGGGGGGAATCAGCCCCAGCATTTT.

This clone was counted between two and nine times. The chain couples TRBV6-5 to TRBJ2-3; D perhaps matches TRBD2 (6 bases). The CDR3 has 13 amino acids. From germline, CDR1 is MNHEY and CDR2 SVGAGI. Trimming stripped 5 bases from V and 4 bases from J, with 10 bases between. CDR3 coding DNA: TGTGCCAGCAGTCCTCAGCGGGCAGATACGCAGTATTTT. Amino acids: CASSPQRADTQYF.

This chain joins TRBV19 and TRBJ2-5, with 7 bases matching TRBD2. The germline V gene encodes CDR1 LNHDA and CDR2 SQIVND (reference sequence). This CDR3 has 14 residues. The ends lost 4 bases at V and 2 bases at J; junction bases unmatched: 4. The CDR3 DNA reads as TGTGCCAGTAGTACATCTAGCGGACAAGAGACCCAGTACTTC. It codes for CASSTSSGQETQYF.

This chain joins TRBV5-1 and TRBJ2-1, with D perhaps TRBD2 (7 bases). The CDR3 sequence is 15 residues long. Trimming left V 4 bases short and J 7 bases short, with 18 bases between. Germline CDR1 and CDR2: SGHRS and YFSETQ. The CDR3 DNA is TGCGCCAGCAGCCTTGATGGGGGGGCTAAGAATGAGCAGTTCTTC. It codes for CASSLDGGAKNEQFF.

V and J are TRBV5-4 and TRBJ2-1; D may be TRBD1 (8 bases). This CDR3 is 16 amino acids long. The V gene lost 0 bases and the J gene lost 6 bases, with 16 bases spanning the gap. Germline V CDR1 and CDR2: SGHNT, YYREEE (reference sequence). The CDR3 DNA reads TGTGCCAGCAGCTTGGCGCCGGACAGGGAGGGCAATGAGCAGTTCTTC. Protein: CASSLAPDREGNEQFF.

Only a few counts were recorded for this clone. The V call is TRBV27, the J call TRBJ2-7, with TRBD2 matching 13 bases. Germline CDR1 is MNHEY and CDR2 is SMNVEV (reference sequence). J gave up 7 bases and V 5 bases, and 8 bases lay outside the gene matches. The CDR3 is 15 residues long. The CDR3, as DNA: TGTGCCAGCAGTCAATTGACTAGCGGGGGGTATGAGCAGTACTTC. It encodes CASSQLTSGGYEQYF.

The rearrangement links TRBV18 to TRBJ1-5, with 7 positions matching TRBD1. The CDR3 loop spans 15 amino acids. CDR1 KGHSH and CDR2 LQKENI come from the germline V gene. The V and J ends lost 2 bases and 1 base, in that order; junction bases with no gene match: 2. Written as DNA, the CDR3 is TGTGCCAGCTCACCAGGACAGGCAAGCAATCAGCCCCAGCATTTT. The encoded protein is CASSPGQASNQPQHF. Filled out from reference TRBV18 and TRBJ1-5, the complete variable domain reads NAGVMQNPRHLVRRRGQEARLRCSPMKGHSHVYWYRQLPEEGLKFMVYLQKENIIDESGMPKERFSAEFPKEGPSILRIQQVVRGDSAAYFCASSPGQASNQPQHFGDGTRLSIL.

This sequence joins TRBV11-3 and TRBJ2-1; 10 nucleotides align to TRBD2. Germline CDR1 reads SGHNT; CDR2 reads YENEEA. The CDR3 runs to 15 residues. J lost 9 bases, V lost 1 base, and 6 bases had no gene match. The CDR3 region is CASSLGASGGAEQFF. Here the CDR3 DNA reads TGTGCCAGCAGCTTAGGGGCTAGCGGGGGAGCTGAGCAGTTCTTC.

The chain employs TRBV7-8 and TRBJ2-7; TRBD1 agrees at 10 bases. The V gene's germline CDR1 is SGHVS and CDR2 FQNEAQ. The CDR3 is 14 amino acids. V shed 1 base and J 4 bases; nucleotides not matched to a gene: 1. Written as DNA, the CDR3 is TGTGCCAGCAGCTTAGGGGACAGGGGTTACGAGCAGTACTTC. This encodes CASSLGDRGYEQYF. Using reference TRBV7-8 and TRBJ2-7 for the parts outside the CDR3, the full variable domain is GAGVSQSPRYKVAKRGQDVALRCDPISGHVSLFWYQQALGQGPEFLTYFQNEAQLDKSGLPSDRFFAERPEGSVSTLKIQRTQQEDSAVYLCASSLGDRGYEQYFGPGTRLTVT.

The chain couples TRBV5-4 to TRBJ1-2, with TRBD1 matching over 7 bases. The CDR3 totals 16 residues. J lost 3 bases, V lost 2 bases, and 10 bases had no gene match. CDR1 and CDR2 (germline): SGHNT, YYREEE (reference sequence). CDR3 coding DNA: TGTGCCAGCAGCTTCGTCAGGGGGGAGAGGGACTATGGCTACACCTTC. Protein sequence: CASSFVRGERDYGYTF.

A few counts support this clone. The chain uses TRBV9 and TRBJ1-1; a weak D match, TRBD1 (5 bases). The CDR3 is 15 residues long. Germline CDR1 and CDR2: SGDLS and YYNGEE. The ends were cut back, 3 bases at V and 0 bases at J, with 12 bases in the middle. Here the CDR3 DNA reads TGTGCCAGCAGCGAGTCCCCAGGGATGAACACTGAAGCTTTCTTT. Amino acids: CASSESPGMNTEAFF.

This sequence joins TRBV15 and TRBJ2-3, with 14 bases that match TRBD2. The germline CDR1 and CDR2 sequences are LNHNV and YYDKDF (reference sequence). The CDR3 has 15 amino acids. J gave up 10 bases and V 3 bases, and 6 bases lay outside the gene matches. The CDR3 is CATSSRTSGGSAQYF. CDR3 DNA: TGTGCCACCAGCAGCCGGACTAGCGGGGGGAGTGCGCAGTATTTT.

CDR3 region: CASSLQGRNYGYTF. The DNA of the CDR3 is TGTGCCAGCAGCTTGCAGGGTAGAAACTATGGCTACACCTTC. This chain connects TRBV5-6 to TRBJ1-2, with a possible D match to TRBD1 (5 bases). CDR3 length equals 14 residues. CDR1 and CDR2 from the germline V gene are SGHDT and YYEEEE. The ends were cut back, 1 base at V and 2 bases at J, with 9 bases in the middle.

The V gene is TRBV6-4, the J gene TRBJ1-1, with D perhaps matching TRBD1 (6 bases). The V end was cut by 0 bases, the J end by 6 bases, with 8 bases between. This CDR3 contains 13 residues. CDR1 and CDR2 from the germline V gene are MRHNA and SNTAGT. CDR3 in amino acids: CASSDSGAAEAFF. The CDR3 DNA sequence: TGTGCCAGCAGTGACTCGGGGGCAGCTGAAGCTTTCTTT.

The gene calls are TRBV12-5 and TRBJ2-1; TRBD2 might be the D (5 bases). Trimming left V 2 bases short and J 0 bases short, with 11 bases between. The CDR3 length is 16 residues. The germline gives CDR1 LGHNT, CDR2 FRNRAP. CDR3 protein: CASGLPAASSYNEQFF. In nucleotides, the CDR3 is TGTGCTAGTGGTTTGCCAGCGGCAAGCTCCTACAATGAGCAGTTCTTC.

This clone came up once. V and J are TRBV2 and TRBJ2-7; D ambiguous. Trimming stripped 4 bases from V and 4 bases from J, with 11 bases between. The germline V gene encodes CDR1 SNHLY and CDR2 FYNNEI. This CDR3 is 13 amino acids long. This CDR3 reads CASSGSAHYEQYF. The CDR3 DNA reads as TGTGCCAGCAGTGGATCTGCGCATTACGAGCAGTACTTC.

J is TRBJ2-1 and V is TRBV11-3; 10 bases fit TRBD1. Trimming took 1 base from V and 8 from J; bases not matched to a gene: 8. The CDR3 is 16 amino acids. Germline CDR1 and CDR2: SGHNT and YENEEA. The CDR3 DNA reads as TGTGCCAGCAGCTTAGGGGGACAGGGGCGGTCATATGAGCAGTTCTTC. As protein: CASSLGGQGRSYEQFF.